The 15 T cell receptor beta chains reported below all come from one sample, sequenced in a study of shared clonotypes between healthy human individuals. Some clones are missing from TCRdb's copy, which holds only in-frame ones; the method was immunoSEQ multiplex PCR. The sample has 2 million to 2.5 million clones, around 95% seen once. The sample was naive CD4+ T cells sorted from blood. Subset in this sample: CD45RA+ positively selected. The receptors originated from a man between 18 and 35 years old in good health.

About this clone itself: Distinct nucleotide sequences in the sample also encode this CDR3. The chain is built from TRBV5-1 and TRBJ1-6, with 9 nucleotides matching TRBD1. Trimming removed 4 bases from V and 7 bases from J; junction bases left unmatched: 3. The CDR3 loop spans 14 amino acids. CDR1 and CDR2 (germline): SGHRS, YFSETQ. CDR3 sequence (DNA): TGCGCCAGCAGCAAAGGACAGGGGAATTCACCCCTCCACTTT. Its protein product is CASSKGQGNSPLHF.

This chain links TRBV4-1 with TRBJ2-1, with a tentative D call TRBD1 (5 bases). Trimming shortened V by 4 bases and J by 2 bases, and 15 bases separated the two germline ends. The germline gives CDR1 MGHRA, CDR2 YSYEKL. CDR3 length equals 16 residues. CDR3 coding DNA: TGCGCCAGCAGCCCCCACCCAGGGTTGGCCTACAATGAGCAGTTCTTC. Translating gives CASSPHPGLAYNEQFF.

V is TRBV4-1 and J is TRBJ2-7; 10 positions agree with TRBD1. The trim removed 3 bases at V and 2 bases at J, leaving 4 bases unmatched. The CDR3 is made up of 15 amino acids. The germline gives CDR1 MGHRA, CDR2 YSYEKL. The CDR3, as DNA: TGCGCCAGCAGCCATGGGGACAGGGGAGCCTACGAGCAGTACTTC. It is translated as CASSHGDRGAYEQYF.

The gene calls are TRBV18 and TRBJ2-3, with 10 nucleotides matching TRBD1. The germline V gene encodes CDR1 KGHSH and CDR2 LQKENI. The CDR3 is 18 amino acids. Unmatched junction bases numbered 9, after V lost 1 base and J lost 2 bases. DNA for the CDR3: TGTGCCAGCTCACCACTCGGCCCCGGGACAGGGGACACAGATACGCAGTATTTT. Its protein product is CASSPLGPGTGDTDTQYF.

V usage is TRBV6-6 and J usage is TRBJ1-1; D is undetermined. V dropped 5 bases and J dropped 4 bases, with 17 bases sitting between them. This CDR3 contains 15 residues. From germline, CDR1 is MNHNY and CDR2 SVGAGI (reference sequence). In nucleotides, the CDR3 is TGTGCCAGCAGTCGACCGGGTGGGGTGATCACTGAAGCTTTCTTT. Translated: CASSRPGGVITEAFF.

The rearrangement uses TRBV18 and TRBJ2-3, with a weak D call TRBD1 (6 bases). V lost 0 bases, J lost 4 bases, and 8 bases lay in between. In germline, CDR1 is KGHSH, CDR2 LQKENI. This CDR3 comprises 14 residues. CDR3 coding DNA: TGTGCCAGCTCACCACCTGGACAGCCAGATACGCAGTATTTT. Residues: CASSPPGQPDTQYF.

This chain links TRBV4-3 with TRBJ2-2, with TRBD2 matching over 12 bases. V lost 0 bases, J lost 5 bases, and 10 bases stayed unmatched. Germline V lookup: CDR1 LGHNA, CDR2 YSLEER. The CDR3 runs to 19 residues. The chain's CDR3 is CASSQDRQLAGGGTGELFF. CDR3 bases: TGCGCCAGCAGCCAAGATCGACAACTAGCGGGAGGCGGGACCGGGGAGCTGTTTTTT.

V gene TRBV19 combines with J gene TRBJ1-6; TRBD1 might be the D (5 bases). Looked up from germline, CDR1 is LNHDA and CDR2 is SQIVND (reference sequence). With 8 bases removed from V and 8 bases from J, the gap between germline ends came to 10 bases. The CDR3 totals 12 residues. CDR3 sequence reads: CASGGVDSPLHF. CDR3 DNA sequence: TGTGCCAGTGGGGGGGTTGATTCACCCCTCCACTTT. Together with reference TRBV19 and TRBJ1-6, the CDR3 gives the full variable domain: DGGITQSPKYLFRKEGQNVTLSCEQNLNHDAMYWYRQDPGQGLRLIYYSQIVNDFQKGDIAEGYSVSREKKESFPLTVTSAQKNPTAFYLCASGGVDSPLHFGNGTRLTVT.

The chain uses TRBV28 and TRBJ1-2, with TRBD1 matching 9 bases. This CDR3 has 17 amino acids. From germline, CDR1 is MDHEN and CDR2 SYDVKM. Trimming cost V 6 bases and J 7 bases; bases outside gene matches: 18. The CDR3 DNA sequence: TGTGCCAGCAGCCCCCCCACAGGGGGCGGGGTAGTCTTTGGCTACACCTTC. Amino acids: CASSPPTGGGVVFGYTF.

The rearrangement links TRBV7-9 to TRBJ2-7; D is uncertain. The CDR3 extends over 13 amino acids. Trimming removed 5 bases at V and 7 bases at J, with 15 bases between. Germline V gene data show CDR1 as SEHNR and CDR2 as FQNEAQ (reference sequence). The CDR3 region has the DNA TGTGCCAGCAGCCCTGGGCCGGCTGGAGAGCAGTACTTC. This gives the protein CASSPGPAGEQYF.

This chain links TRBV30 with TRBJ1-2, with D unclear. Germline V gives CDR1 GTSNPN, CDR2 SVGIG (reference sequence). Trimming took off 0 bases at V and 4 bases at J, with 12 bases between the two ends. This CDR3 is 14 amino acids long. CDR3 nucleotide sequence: TGTGCCTGGAGTGTGAGGAGGGATGGCTATGGCTACACCTTC. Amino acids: CAWSVRRDGYGYTF.

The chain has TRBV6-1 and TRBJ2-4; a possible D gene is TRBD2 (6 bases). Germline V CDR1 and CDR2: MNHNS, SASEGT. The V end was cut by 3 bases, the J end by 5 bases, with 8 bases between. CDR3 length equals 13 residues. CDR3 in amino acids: CASSESGENIQYF. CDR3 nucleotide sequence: TGTGCCAGCAGTGAGTCGGGAGAAAACATTCAGTACTTC.

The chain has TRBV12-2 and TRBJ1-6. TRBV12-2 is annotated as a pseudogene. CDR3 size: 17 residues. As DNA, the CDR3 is TGTGCAAGTCGCCGGTCCCGGGCGAACCTCTATAATTCACCCCTCCACTTT. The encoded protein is CASRRSRANLYNSPLHF.

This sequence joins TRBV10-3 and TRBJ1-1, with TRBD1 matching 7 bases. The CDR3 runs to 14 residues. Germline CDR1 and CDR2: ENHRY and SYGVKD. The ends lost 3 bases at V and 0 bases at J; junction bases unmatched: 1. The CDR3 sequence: CAISDRGVNTEAFF. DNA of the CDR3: TGTGCCATCAGTGACAGGGGGGTGAACACTGAAGCTTTCTTT.

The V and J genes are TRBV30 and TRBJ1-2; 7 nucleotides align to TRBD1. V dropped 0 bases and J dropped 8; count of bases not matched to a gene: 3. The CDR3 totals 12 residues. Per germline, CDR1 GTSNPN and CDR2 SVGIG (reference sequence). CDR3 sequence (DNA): TGTGCCTGGAGTGTAAGGGACAGAGGCTACACCTTC. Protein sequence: CAWSVRDRGYTF.